Shown below are 30 T cell receptor beta chains from a single sample sequenced in a study of T cells in Graves' hyperthyroidism and ophthalmopathy. Amplification targeted TCR beta CDR3 regions from RNA transcripts. HTBI primers were employed in a first-round RT-PCR of the TCR CDR3. Each CDR3 protein gets one entry after TCRdb re-called the multiplex PCR reads with MiXCR. The sample records roughly 500,000 distinct CDR3 sequences, about 45% being singletons. The sequenced material came from peripheral blood or thyroid tissue (not recorded which). The receptors shown here come from an adult woman with Graves' disease, either hyperthyroidism or ophthalmopathy (not recorded which).

A remark on this clonotype: No DNA is shown, since the ends of the CDR3 on it are uncertain; the CDR3 is the one TCRdb lists. The CDR3 loop is CASSVEGGNEKLFFGSGTQYF. The rearrangement uses TRBV2 and TRBJ2-5; TRBD1, the table's D call, lacks a check against the DNA. Looked up from germline, CDR1 is SNHLY and CDR2 is FYNNEI. 21 amino acids form the CDR3, both terminal residues included.

This clonotype was counted a few times. V and J are TRBV27 and TRBJ2-5, with D tentatively TRBD2 (5 bases). Germline assignment: CDR1 MNHEY and CDR2 SMNVEV (reference sequence). The CDR3 length is 14 residues. Deletions cut 0 bases from V and 2 bases from J, with 7 bases between. Here the CDR3 reads CASSLSRDQETQYF. CDR3 nucleotide sequence: TGTGCCAGCAGTTTATCACGGGATCAAGAGACCCAGTACTTC.

This clonotype was counted only a few times. The rearrangement joins TRBV7-2 to TRBJ2-5; D is tentatively TRBD1 or TRBD2 (5 bases each). Trimming shortened V by 8 bases and J by 2 bases, and 24 bases separated the two germline ends. Germline V gene lookup returns CDR1 SGHTA and CDR2 FQGNSA. This CDR3 contains 17 residues. The CDR3 nucleotides read TGTGCCAGCCCCGCTATTGGGGACGGGCGGCGACAAGAGACCCAGTACTTC. As protein: CASPAIGDGRRQETQYF.

This clonotype came up a few times. This chain joins TRBV7-2 and TRBJ2-7; D perhaps matches TRBD2 (5 bases). The germline V gene encodes CDR1 SGHTA and CDR2 FQGNSA. V lost 5 bases, J lost 7 bases, and 15 bases lay in between. This CDR3 contains 13 residues. This CDR3 is CASSPLRATEQYF. Here the CDR3 DNA reads TGTGCCAGCAGCCCATTGCGGGCCACTGAGCAGTACTTC.

A single count supports this clonotype. The chain has TRBV20-1 and TRBJ1-5; D is unclear. Germline V gene sequence: CDR1 DFQATT, CDR2 SNEGSKA (reference sequence). Trimming stripped 0 bases from V and 11 bases from J, with 17 bases between. The CDR3 has 14 amino acids. The CDR3: CSARDGGRQETQHF. The CDR3 DNA reads TGCAGTGCTAGAGATGGAGGACGGCAAGAGACCCAGCATTTT.

This clonotype was counted ten times or more. CDR3 loop: CASRPGLGPNQPQHF. The DNA for the CDR3 is TGTGCCAGCAGACCGGGACTAGGTCCCAATCAGCCCCAGCATTTT. The chain employs TRBV12-3 or TRBV12-4 and TRBJ1-5; D is possibly TRBD1 (5 bases). The CDR3 totals 15 residues. V lost 6 bases, J lost 3 bases, and 15 bases lay in between.

The rearrangement joins TRBV15 to TRBJ1-5; the D gene is possibly TRBD1 (6 bases). The CDR3 runs 14 residues. In germline, CDR1 is LNHNV, CDR2 YYDKDF (reference sequence). V was trimmed by 1 base and J by 11 bases, leaving 15 bases between them. The CDR3 DNA is TGTGCCACCAGCAGAGGGACAGCCCAAGAGACCCAGCATTTT. It encodes CATSRGTAQETQHF. Using reference TRBV15 and TRBJ1-5 for the parts outside the CDR3, the full variable domain is DAMVIQNPRYQVTQFGKPVTLSCSQTLNHNVMYWYQQKSSQAPKLLFHYYDKDFNNEADTPDNFQSRRPNTSFCFLDIRSPGLGDTAMYLCATSRGTAQETQHFGDGTRLSIL.

As for this clonotype: At one boundary the junction diverges from the germline segment, which might be a read error. CDR3 in amino acids: CASSPEGGTEAF. DNA of the CDR3: TGCGCCAGCAGCCCCGAGGGAGGGACTGAAGCTTTC. V is TRBV5-1 and J is TRBJ2-6; 7 bases align to TRBD2. The CDR3 is 12 amino acids. Germline assignment: CDR1 SGHRS and CDR2 YFSETQ.

This clonotype has just a few counts. The chain has TRBV2 and TRBJ2-7, with D tentatively TRBD1 or TRBD2 (5 bases each). Germline V lookup: CDR1 SNHLY, CDR2 FYNNEI. CDR3 length equals 12 residues. V was clipped by 6 bases and J by 3 bases, with 9 bases between them. DNA for the CDR3: TGTGCCAGCAGGGGGACGGTCTACGAGCAGTACTTC. Translation: CASRGTVYEQYF.

The chain is built from TRBV2 and TRBJ2-2; 10 bases align to TRBD1. J was trimmed by 4 bases and V by 5 bases; bases with no gene match: 13. The CDR3 totals 18 residues. CDR1 and CDR2 from the germline V gene are SNHLY and FYNNEI. The CDR3, as DNA: TGTGCCAGCAGTAATGATCGACAGGGGGCAGGGGGCACCGGGGAGCTGTTTTTT. Translating gives CASSNDRQGAGGTGELFF.

There are many counts of this clonotype. J is TRBJ2-7 and V is TRBV5-5, with 7 nucleotides matching TRBD1. Germline CDR1 is SGHKS and CDR2 is YYEKEE (reference sequence). V shed 6 bases and J 9 bases; nucleotides not matched to a gene: 15. The CDR3 runs 14 residues. Here the CDR3 DNA reads TGTGCCAGCAAGTACCGGGACAGCTACGATGTGCAGTACTTC. It encodes CASKYRDSYDVQYF.

This clonotype has a count of ten or more. The gene calls are TRBV5-1 and TRBJ2-2, with 14 bases lining up with TRBD2. The CDR3 runs to 16 residues. In germline, CDR1 is SGHRS, CDR2 YFSETQ. V lost 5 bases, J lost 5 bases, and 5 bases stayed unmatched. CDR3 in amino acids: CASRGTSGSPTGELFF. The CDR3 nucleotides read TGCGCCAGCAGAGGGACTAGCGGGAGCCCGACCGGGGAGCTGTTTTTT.

CDR3 amino acids: CASSWAGKGELFF. CDR3 in DNA: TGTGCCAGCAGCTGGGCCGGAAAAGGGGAGCTGTTTTTT. This rearrangement joins TRBV7-2 to TRBJ2-2; no clear D gene. Per the germline V gene, CDR1 is SGHTA and CDR2 is FQGNSA. The V end lost 4 bases, the J end lost 8 bases, and 11 bases lay between the germline ends. CDR3 length equals 13 residues. Filled out from reference TRBV7-2 and TRBJ2-2, the complete variable domain reads GAGVSQSPSNKVTEKGKDVELRCDPISGHTALYWYRQSLGQGLEFLIYFQGNSAPDKSGLPSDRFSAERTGGSVSTLTIQRTQQEDSAVYLCASSWAGKGELFFGEGSRLTVL.

The gene calls are TRBV27 and TRBJ2-5; 14 bases match TRBD2. This CDR3 comprises 18 residues. J gave up 9 bases and V 4 bases, and 16 bases lay outside the gene matches. CDR1 and CDR2 from the germline V gene are MNHEY and SMNVEV (reference sequence). The DNA of the CDR3 is TGTGCCAGCAGTTCCTCCGGACTAGCGGGAGGACGGCCCCCGGCCCAGTACTTC. Protein product: CASSSSGLAGGRPPAQYF.

V and J are TRBV10-3 and TRBJ1-4; 8 bases match TRBD1. The CDR3 length is 16 residues. After removal of 4 bases from V and 6 bases from J, the junction contained 10 bases not matched to a gene. CDR1 ENHRY and CDR2 SYGVKD come from the germline V gene. CDR3 sequence (DNA): TGTGCCATCAGTGCTTCATGGGGGACAGGAGATGAAAAACTGTTTTTT. Translation gives CAISASWGTGDEKLFF.

This clonotype was seen a few times. The chain carries TRBV29-1 and TRBJ2-5; tentatively, D is TRBD1 or TRBD2 (6 bases each). Deletions cut 6 bases from V and 6 bases from J, with 20 bases between. Germline V gene sequence: CDR1 SQVTM, CDR2 ANQGSEA. The CDR3 sequence is 14 residues long. This CDR3 is CSVIGGQGRQTQYF. Written as DNA, the CDR3 is TGCAGCGTCATAGGTGGGCAGGGGAGGCAGACCCAGTACTTC.

The chain employs TRBV27 and TRBJ1-5; D is perhaps TRBD1 (5 bases). CDR1 and CDR2 (germline): MNHEY, SMNVEV (reference sequence). The V gene lost 0 bases and the J gene lost 3 bases, with 12 bases spanning the gap. The CDR3 runs to 16 residues. CDR3 protein: CASSLSGRPYNQPQHF. The DNA of the CDR3 is TGTGCCAGCAGTTTATCGGGGCGGCCTTACAATCAGCCCCAGCATTTT.

The chain links TRBV5-1 to TRBJ1-1, with 8 bases matching TRBD1. With 4 bases clipped from V and 4 bases from J, the junction kept 9 bases outside the gene matches. Germline CDR1 reads SGHRS; CDR2 reads YFSETQ. The CDR3 covers 15 residues. The CDR3 DNA is TGCGCCAGCAGCACCCGACAGGGGATTAGCACTGAAGCTTTCTTT. It translates to CASSTRQGISTEAFF.

This clonotype was detected only a few times. This rearrangement joins TRBV30 to TRBJ1-2; TRBD1 matches 10 bases. The junction had 4 bases not matched to a gene; V was cut back by 4 bases and J by 5 bases. Looked up from germline, CDR1 is GTSNPN and CDR2 is SVGIG (reference sequence). The CDR3 contains 13 residues. CDR3 loop: CAWMGQGFYGYTF. In DNA, the CDR3 is TGTGCCTGGATGGGACAGGGGTTTTATGGCTACACCTTC.

This rearrangement joins TRBV19 to TRBJ2-5, with D tentatively TRBD1 or TRBD2 (5 bases each). Germline CDR1 reads LNHDA; CDR2 reads SQIVND (reference sequence). There are 16 residues in the CDR3. The V and J ends lost 5 bases and 5 bases respectively, with 21 bases between them. The CDR3 DNA reads as TGTGCCAGTAGTCCTCCGGGACCACCAAACCGGGAGACCCAGTACTTC. The encoded protein is CASSPPGPPNRETQYF. Supplemented by reference TRBV19 and TRBJ2-5, the full variable domain reads DGGITQSPKYLFRKEGQNVTLSCEQNLNHDAMYWYRQDPGQGLRLIYYSQIVNDFQKGDIAEGYSVSREKKESFPLTVTSAQKNPTAFYLCASSPPGPPNRETQYFGPGTRLLVL.

This clonotype was observed many times. The chain employs TRBV24-1 and TRBJ2-3; no reliable D call. Between the trimmed V and J ends, which lost 1 base and 1 base, there was a span of 8 bases. Germline CDR1 reads KGHDR; CDR2 reads SFDVKD. This CDR3 contains 15 residues. CDR3 bases: TGTGCCACCAGTGATTTATCTGATGGCACAGATACGCAGTATTTT. Amino acids: CATSDLSDGTDTQYF.

This rearrangement joins TRBV7-2 to TRBJ1-2; TRBD1 aligns across 8 bases. V trimming: 4 bases; J trimming: 0 bases; junction bases outside the gene matches: 4. CDR1 and CDR2 from the germline V gene are SGHTA and FQGNSA. CDR3 size: 15 residues. The CDR3 loop is CASSSPQGANYGYTF. As DNA, the CDR3 is TGTGCCAGCAGCTCCCCACAGGGGGCTAACTATGGCTACACCTTC.

The sample holds a few counts of this clonotype. The rearrangement joins TRBV30 to TRBJ1-6; D not certain. V lost 0 bases to trimming and J lost 5 bases, with 11 bases between them. CDR1 GTSNPN and CDR2 SVGIG come from the germline V gene (reference sequence). This CDR3 region has 15 residues. The CDR3 region is CAWSVLAGDNSPLHF. For the CDR3, the DNA is TGTGCCTGGAGTGTACTAGCAGGCGATAATTCACCCCTCCACTTT. Drawing the rest from reference TRBV30 and TRBJ1-6, the complete variable domain is SQTIHQWPATLVQPVGSPLSLECTVEGTSNPNLYWYRQAAGRGLQLLFYSVGIGQISSEVPQNLSASRPQDRQFILSSKKLLLSDSGFYLCAWSVLAGDNSPLHFGNGTRLTVT.

This clonotype was counted ten times or more. The V and J genes are TRBV29-1 and TRBJ1-1; TRBD1 matches at 7 bases. This CDR3 region has 14 residues. Germline loops: CDR1 SQVTM, CDR2 ANQGSEA. CDR3 in DNA: TGCAGTGCTGGAAGGACAGGAATGAACACTGAAGCTTTCTTT. It specifies CSAGRTGMNTEAFF.

This clonotype was recorded once. The chain employs TRBV29-1 and TRBJ1-2; no firm D call. Deletions cut 0 bases from V and 8 bases from J, with 16 bases between. The CDR3 contains 14 residues. The V gene's germline CDR1 is SQVTM and CDR2 ANQGSEA. CDR3 nucleotide sequence: TGCAGCGTTGAAGACGGACGGGGATCGGACGGCTACACCTTC. It codes for CSVEDGRGSDGYTF.

The V and J genes are TRBV14 and TRBJ1-1; TRBD1 matches 7 bases. With V trimmed by 4 bases and J by 7 bases, 6 bases remained unmatched. CDR3 size: 13 residues. Per the germline V gene, CDR1 is SGHDN and CDR2 is FVKESK. This chain's CDR3 is CASSLTGTDEAFF. DNA for the CDR3: TGTGCCAGCAGCCTGACCGGGACAGATGAAGCTTTCTTT.

V is TRBV19 and J is TRBJ1-1; a weak D match, TRBD1 (6 bases). The CDR3 length is 16 residues. Germline lookup yields CDR1 LNHDA and CDR2 SQIVND (reference sequence). The ends were cut back, 5 bases at V and 2 bases at J, with 18 bases in the middle. Here the CDR3 DNA reads TGTGCCAGTAGTGCCCCCTCTTTCAGGGGCAACACTGAAGCTTTCTTT. Its translation: CASSAPSFRGNTEAFF.

This clonotype was recorded at least ten times. This chain links TRBV14 with TRBJ1-5; no definite D call. The CDR3 spans 13 residues. Germline loops: CDR1 SGHDN, CDR2 FVKESK. Between the trimmed V and J ends, which lost 3 bases and 9 bases, there was a span of 12 bases. CDR3: CASSQGSSWPQHF. Here the CDR3 DNA reads TGTGCCAGCAGCCAGGGCAGTTCTTGGCCCCAGCATTTT.

This clonotype showed up many times. V is TRBV20-1 and J is TRBJ2-7; 7 bases align to TRBD2. V trimming: 3 bases; J trimming: 6 bases; junction bases outside the gene matches: 14. The CDR3 loop spans 15 amino acids. CDR1 and CDR2 (germline): DFQATT, SNEGSKA (reference sequence). The CDR3 DNA is TGCAGTGCTAGCGAGCGGGGTCCGTCGGTGGGCGAGCAGTACTTC. Translated: CSASERGPSVGEQYF.

This clonotype was detected only a few times. This rearrangement joins TRBV7-2 to TRBJ1-4; D remains ambiguous. The CDR3 consists of 12 residues. Germline-derived CDR1 and CDR2 are SGHTA and FQGNSA. Deletions cut 4 bases from V and 8 bases from J, with 8 bases between. CDR3 sequence reads: CASSSSGEKLFF. The CDR3 DNA reads TGTGCCAGCAGCTCCTCGGGAGAAAAACTGTTTTTT.